Listed below are T cell receptor beta chains from one sample, sequenced in a study of cytomegalovirus exposure and HLA in healthy donors. TCRdb's table, derived via immunoSEQ multiplex PCR, lists solely in-frame clones and lacks some. The sample holds about 75,000 clones. What was sequenced was PBMCs. All receptors come from a man aged 18-30 years in good health and CMV-seropositive. Both conserved end residues are part of each CDR3. The D gene is left open where the match is weak.

d_call	v_call	j_call	cdr3_nt	cdr3_aa
NA	TRBV27	TRBJ1-1	TGTGCCAGCAGTTTCCAGGGTGTGGGCACTGAAGCTTTCTTT	CASSFQGVGTEAFF
NA	TRBV19	TRBJ2-6	TGTGCCAGTAGTAGCCGGGACATTGGGCTGTACCTAACTGGGGCCAACGTCCTGACTTTC	CASSSRDIGLYLTGANVLTF
TRBD1	TRBV19	TRBJ2-7	TGTGCCAGTAGTATCTGGACAGGGGACGAGCAGTACTTC	CASSIWTGDEQYF
NA	TRBV10-3	TRBJ1-2	TGTGCCATCAGTAGAGACATAATTGGTAACTATGGCTACACCTTC	CAISRDIIGNYGYTF
TRBD1	TRBV28	TRBJ2-7	TGTGCCAGCAGTTTAGACAGGGGCGCAGTCTCCTACGAGCAGTACTTC	CASSLDRGAVSYEQYF
NA	TRBV7-9	TRBJ1-1	TGTGCCAGCAGCTTAGTGGTAGGGGGCACTGAAGCTTTCTTT	CASSLVVGGTEAFF
NA	TRBV27	TRBJ2-5	TGTGCCAGCAGTCCCTACCCAGGAACCCAGTACTTC	CASSPYPGTQYF
TRBD1	TRBV28	TRBJ1-1	TGTGCCAGCAGTCGGGGTCCGGGACAGGGACGGAACACTGAAGCTTTCTTT	CASSRGPGQGRNTEAFF
NA	TRBV13	TRBJ1-2	TGTGCCAGCAGAATAGGGGGGGGTGACTATGGCTACACCTTC	CASRIGGGDYGYTF
NA	TRBV6-8	TRBJ1-2	TGTGCCGGAGGTTGGGGAGTTGGTGGCTACACCTTC	CAGGWGVGGYTF
TRBD1	TRBV6-1	TRBJ1-2	TGTGCCAGTGGGGGGACAGGGTATTATGGCTACACCTTC	CASGGTGYYGYTF
NA	TRBV10-1	TRBJ1-1	TGCGCCAGCAGTGAATCTCTGGAGACAGTGAACACTGAAGCTTTCTTT	CASSESLETVNTEAFF
NA	TRBV27	TRBJ1-5	TGTGCCAGCAGAATGACAGGAGTCGGCAATCAGCCCCAGCATTTT	CASRMTGVGNQPQHF
NA	TRBV10-3	TRBJ1-1	TGTGCCATCAGTGACCCCGGGGGGCGAGTGAACACTGAAGCTTTCTTT	CAISDPGGRVNTEAFF
NA	TRBV5-1	TRBJ2-1	TGCGCCAGCAGCCCGGACAGTACGACCTACAATGAGCAGTTCTTC	CASSPDSTTYNEQFF
TRBD1	TRBV6-1	TRBJ2-3	TGTGCCAGCAGTCAAGACAGGGCGATAGATACGCAGTATTTT	CASSQDRAIDTQYF
NA	TRBV5-1	TRBJ2-1	TGCGCCAGCAGCTCCCCTAACAATGAGCAGTTCTTC	CASSSPNNEQFF
TRBD1	TRBV27	TRBJ1-6	TGTGCCAGCAGCTCGACAGGGCTTAATTCACCCCTCCACTTT	CASSSTGLNSPLHF
TRBD1	TRBV7-8	TRBJ2-7	TGTGCCAGCAGCTTAGGCGGGGACAGGACCTACGAGCAGTACTTC	CASSLGGDRTYEQYF
TRBD2	TRBV2	TRBJ2-5	TGTGCCAGCAGAAGGAGCGGGAGTAGTTATGAGACCCAGTACTTC	CASRRSGSSYETQYF
NA	TRBV6-6	TRBJ2-1	TGTGCCAGCAGTTCCCTAGCCGGCTATGAGCAGTTCTTC	CASSSLAGYEQFF
NA	TRBV2	TRBJ1-2	TGTGCCAGCCTTCCGATGCTGACAGGAACTCCCTATGGCTACACCTTC	CASLPMLTGTPYGYTF
NA	TRBV14	TRBJ1-1	TGTGCCAGCAGCCAAGTAGGAGGTCCGGAGAACACTGAAGCTTTCTTT	CASSQVGGPENTEAFF
NA	TRBV5-1	TRBJ1-1	TGCGCCAGCAGCGCTATTTCAGGGCAGACTGAAGCTTTCTTT	CASSAISGQTEAFF